The next 32 T cell receptor beta chains were all read from a single sample in a study of CD8 T cells in ankylosing spondylitis. One entry per CDR3 protein results from TCRdb running MiXCR on the 5' RACE reads. The sample lists about 240,000 distinct CDR3 sequences; roughly a quarter were seen once. Sequenced: blood, either unsorted or a sorted T cell fraction (not recorded which). The receptors derive from a male donor with ankylosing spondylitis or in good health (not recorded which).

This clonotype was counted only a few times. J is TRBJ2-7 and V is TRBV11-2; D is unclear. Trimming removed 5 bases at V and 3 bases at J, with 11 bases between. The germline CDR1 and CDR2 sequences are SGHAT and FQNNGV. The CDR3 is 13 residues long. CDR3 sequence reads: CASSPDGIYEQYF. Here the CDR3 DNA reads TGTGCCAGCAGCCCGGACGGTATCTACGAGCAGTACTTC.

This clonotype was observed many times. The rearrangement uses TRBV20-1 and TRBJ1-1, with D possibly matching TRBD1 (6 bases). CDR3 size: 16 residues. Trimming took off 0 bases at V and 6 bases at J, with 20 bases between the two ends. The germline V gene has CDR1 DFQATT and CDR2 SNEGSKA (reference sequence). CDR3 sequence: CSARDSTGTPGAEAFF. The CDR3 DNA reads TGCAGTGCTAGAGATAGCACAGGGACACCGGGGGCTGAAGCTTTCTTT.

This clonotype was seen ten or more times. The chain couples TRBV24-1 to TRBJ2-1, with TRBD2 matching 12 bases. The trim removed 4 bases at V and 8 bases at J, leaving 5 bases unmatched. This CDR3 has 15 amino acids. The germline gives CDR1 KGHDR, CDR2 SFDVKD. CDR3 loop: CATSESSGGADEQFF. The CDR3 region has the DNA TGTGCCACCAGTGAATCTAGCGGGGGGGCCGATGAGCAGTTCTTC.

This clonotype was seen once. The chain couples TRBV29-1 to TRBJ1-2; D is uncertain. V gave up 7 bases and J gave up 4 bases, with 10 bases separating them. Germline V gives CDR1 SQVTM, CDR2 ANQGSEA. This CDR3 region has 11 residues. The CDR3 DNA reads as TGCAGCGCTGGATCTATCTATGGCTACACCTTC. The encoded protein is CSAGSIYGYTF.

The chain links TRBV29-1 to TRBJ1-2; TRBD1 agrees at 7 bases. Per germline, CDR1 SQVTM and CDR2 ANQGSEA. CDR3 length: 11 residues. Trimming at V came to 4 bases and at J to 7 bases, leaving 3 bases not matched to a gene. CDR3 DNA sequence: TGCAGCGTTGGAAGGGGGCTTGGCTACACCTTC. It yields the protein CSVGRGLGYTF. Variable domain in full (rest from reference TRBV29-1 and TRBJ1-2): SAVISQKPSRDICQRGTSLTIQCQVDSQVTMMFWYRQQPGQSLTLIATANQGSEATYESGFVIDKFPISRPNLTFSTLTVSNMSPEDSSIYLCSVGRGLGYTFGSGTRLTVV.

This clonotype was recorded at least ten times. The chain has TRBV20-1 and TRBJ2-7, with D possibly matching TRBD2 (6 bases). Between the trimmed V and J ends, which lost 6 bases and 12 bases, there was a span of 15 bases. This CDR3 contains 10 residues. The germline V gene has CDR1 DFQATT and CDR2 SNEGSKA (reference sequence). In DNA form, the CDR3 reads TGCAGTGCCTCCAGGGAGGATGGGTACTTC. The encoded protein is CSASREDGYF.

The gene calls are TRBV12-3 or TRBV12-4 and TRBJ2-3; 7 bases are a match to TRBD2. The CDR3 has 13 amino acids. V lost 7 bases and J lost 2; bases outside the gene matches: 3. The CDR3 region is CASMSGATDTQYF. As DNA, the CDR3 is TGTGCCAGCATGAGCGGGGCCACAGATACGCAGTATTTT.

The chain has TRBV20-1 and TRBJ2-7; no reliable D call. Germline V CDR1 and CDR2: DFQATT, SNEGSKA (reference sequence). The CDR3 contains 12 residues. Trimming stripped 3 bases from V and 2 bases from J, with 8 bases between. The CDR3 reads CSASSIAYEQYF. As DNA, the CDR3 is TGCAGTGCTAGTTCGATTGCCTACGAGCAGTACTTC.

V gene TRBV13 combines with J gene TRBJ2-4, with D possibly matching TRBD2 (5 bases). There are 13 residues in the CDR3. The V gene lost 0 bases and the J gene lost 6 bases, with 6 bases spanning the gap. Per the germline V gene, CDR1 is PRHDT and CDR2 is FYEKMQ (reference sequence). In nucleotides, the CDR3 is TGTGCCAGCAGCTTAGGCCGGGGAAACATTCAGTACTTC. It specifies CASSLGRGNIQYF.

In its sample, this clonotype was seen once. The rearrangement uses TRBV3-1 and TRBJ2-7; D is unclear. Germline V lookup: CDR1 LGHDT, CDR2 YNNKEL (reference sequence). The CDR3 runs to 13 residues. V lost 6 bases, J lost 2 bases, and 11 bases lay in between. As DNA, the CDR3 is TGTGCCAGCAGTCATGATGTCGCCTACGAGCAGTACTTC. Translating gives CASSHDVAYEQYF.

V usage is TRBV20-1 and J usage is TRBJ2-3; TRBD2 aligns across 16 bases. The CDR3 runs 18 residues. Germline CDR1 and CDR2: DFQATT and SNEGSKA (reference sequence). J gave up 2 bases and V 6 bases, and 11 bases lay outside the gene matches. The CDR3 sequence is CSATPGTSGGGYTDTQYF. The CDR3 region has the DNA TGCAGTGCCACCCCCGGGACTAGCGGGGGGGGATACACAGATACGCAGTATTTT.

This chain joins TRBV3-1 and TRBJ2-5; TRBD2 agrees at 8 bases. The germline V gene has CDR1 LGHDT and CDR2 YNNKEL (reference sequence). J gave up 5 bases and V 0 bases, and 5 bases lay outside the gene matches. This CDR3 has 15 amino acids. CDR3 in DNA: TGTGCCAGCAGCCAAGATGCGAGCGGGGGTGAGACCCAGTACTTC. It codes for CASSQDASGGETQYF.

This clonotype has more than one count but fewer than ten. J is TRBJ2-7 and V is TRBV18; a weak D match, TRBD1 (6 bases). The V and J ends lost 3 bases and 2 bases respectively, with 11 bases between them. Germline CDR1 and CDR2: KGHSH and LQKENI. The CDR3 consists of 14 residues. The DNA of the CDR3 is TGTGCCAGCTCACCGCCGGACAGTCCCTACGAGCAGTACTTC. Protein: CASSPPDSPYEQYF.

Many counts were recorded for this clonotype. The J gene is TRBJ2-3, the V gene TRBV20-1; perhaps TRBD1 as D (6 bases). Germline assignment: CDR1 DFQATT and CDR2 SNEGSKA (reference sequence). The CDR3 contains 14 residues. The ends were cut back, 3 bases at V and 2 bases at J, with 12 bases in the middle. CDR3 nucleotides: TGCAGTGCTAGGAATCAGGGGTTCACAGATACGCAGTATTTT. Amino acid sequence: CSARNQGFTDTQYF.

The gene calls are TRBV24-1 and TRBJ2-3; D is perhaps TRBD2 (5 bases). CDR1 KGHDR and CDR2 SFDVKD come from the germline V gene. This CDR3 contains 13 residues. V lost 5 bases and J 4 bases, leaving 9 bases between the germline ends. The CDR3 protein is CATSAGFSDTQYF. Written as DNA, the CDR3 is TGTGCCACCAGTGCGGGATTCTCAGATACGCAGTATTTT.

This sequence joins TRBV20-1 and TRBJ2-1; 7 bases agree with TRBD1. CDR3 size: 11 residues. Germline V gene sequence: CDR1 DFQATT, CDR2 SNEGSKA (reference sequence). Trimming cost V 6 bases and J 9 bases; bases outside gene matches: 5. DNA for the CDR3: TGCAGTGCAAGACCAGGGGGTGAGCAGTTCTTC. Residues: CSARPGGEQFF.

In this sample, this clonotype turned up a few times. The chain employs TRBV6-5 and TRBJ1-2; 7 bases agree with TRBD1. Germline CDR1 MNHEY, CDR2 SVGAGI. V trimming: 7 bases; J trimming: 5 bases; junction bases outside the gene matches: 10. The CDR3 contains 14 residues. As DNA, the CDR3 is TGTGCCAGCATTATCACAGGGGCGGCGTATGGCTACACCTTC. Protein product: CASIITGAAYGYTF.

V usage is TRBV20-1 and J usage is TRBJ1-2; D may be TRBD1 (5 bases). Germline CDR1 DFQATT, CDR2 SNEGSKA (reference sequence). This CDR3 spans 15 amino acids. The V end was cut by 0 bases, the J end by 3 bases, with 14 bases between. DNA for the CDR3: TGCAGTGCTAGAGATCTGGCAGGGCAAGACTATGGCTACACCTTC. Protein product: CSARDLAGQDYGYTF.

This chain's CDR3 is CASSPTAETQYF. CDR3 nucleotide sequence: TGTGCCAGCAGCCCCACGGCGGAGACCCAGTACTTC. This chain joins TRBV7-9 and TRBJ2-5; D gene ambiguous. Trimming took off 5 bases at V and 5 bases at J, with 9 bases between the two ends. The CDR3 has 12 residues. CDR1 and CDR2 (germline): SEHNR, FQNEAQ (reference sequence).

The chain has TRBV6-1 and TRBJ2-6; a possible D gene is TRBD1 (6 bases). The germline gives CDR1 MNHNS, CDR2 SASEGT. CDR3 length: 15 residues. Trimming took 5 bases from V and 1 from J, leaving 9 bases between them. The CDR3 sequence is CASSRQDSGANVLTF. DNA for the CDR3: TGTGCCAGCAGTCGACAGGATTCTGGGGCCAACGTCCTGACTTTC.

The rearrangement links TRBV6-1 to TRBJ2-7; D is uncertain. The CDR3 is 14 amino acids. V was pared by 7 bases and J by 2 bases, with 15 bases between. Germline loops: CDR1 MNHNS, CDR2 SASEGT. The CDR3 nucleotides read TGTGCCAGCATGAGCACCGGCCTTACCTACGAGCAGTACTTC. Translated: CASMSTGLTYEQYF.

The chain couples TRBV5-6 to TRBJ2-1; D is perhaps TRBD1 or TRBD2 (5 bases each). The germline V gene has CDR1 SGHDT and CDR2 YYEEEE. Trimming took 4 bases from V and 5 from J, leaving 13 bases between them. The CDR3 spans 14 residues. The CDR3 DNA reads as TGTGCCAGCAGCCGGGATATGGGGCACAATGAGCAGTTCTTC. Amino acids: CASSRDMGHNEQFF.

This clonotype showed up many times. A junction boundary mismatches the germline segment, possibly from a read error. This chain joins TRBV20-1 and TRBJ2-1, with no clear D. The germline V gene encodes CDR1 DFQATT and CDR2 SNEGSKA (reference sequence). This CDR3 contains 10 residues. The CDR3 region is CSARAQEVIF. The CDR3 nucleotides read TGCAGTGCTAGAGCCCAAGAAGTAATCTTC.

This clonotype has more than one count but fewer than ten. Written as DNA, the CDR3 is TGCAGTGCTAGAACGAACCCCCGGAAAGGCGCAAATTCACCCCTCCACTTT. Its protein product is CSARTNPRKGANSPLHF. J is TRBJ1-6 and V is TRBV20-1; D remains ambiguous. The CDR3 has 17 residues. Germline V CDR1 and CDR2: DFQATT, SNEGSKA (reference sequence). V lost 2 bases to trimming and J lost 7 bases, with 21 bases between them.

This clonotype was seen only a few times. The rearrangement links TRBV5-1 to TRBJ1-1; D is ambiguous. This CDR3 has 11 residues. V lost 4 bases and J lost 14, with 15 bases in between. Germline V gene data show CDR1 as SGHRS and CDR2 as YFSETQ. CDR3 protein: CASSHNRDCFF. CDR3 nucleotides: TGCGCCAGCAGCCATAATCGGGATTGCTTCTTT.

The chain carries TRBV5-4 and TRBJ2-5; TRBD2 matches at 9 bases. The V segment lost 0 bases and the J segment 5 bases; nucleotides outside the gene matches: 8. This CDR3 is 16 amino acids long. Germline CDR1 is SGHNT and CDR2 is YYREEE (reference sequence). CDR3 sequence (DNA): TGTGCCAGCAGCTTGGGCCCAGCGGGGGGCTTGGAGACCCAGTACTTC. Translating it yields CASSLGPAGGLETQYF.

V gene TRBV12-3 or TRBV12-4 combines with J gene TRBJ2-3, with 8 bases lining up with TRBD2. The CDR3 length is 16 residues. J lost 0 bases, V lost 8 bases, and 10 bases had no gene match. CDR3 loop: CASWGSGATSTDTQYF. DNA for the CDR3: TGTGCCAGCTGGGGTAGCGGGGCTACGAGCACAGATACGCAGTATTTT.

This clonotype was detected ten times or more. The chain carries TRBV20-1 and TRBJ2-4; D is perhaps TRBD2 (5 bases). The CDR3 sequence is 13 residues long. CDR1 and CDR2 from the germline V gene are DFQATT and SNEGSKA (reference sequence). The ends were cut back, 0 bases at V and 9 bases at J, with 12 bases in the middle. The CDR3 nucleotides read TGCAGTGCTAGAGATGGTAGCGTTGGCATTCAGTACTTC. It is translated as CSARDGSVGIQYF.

This clonotype was counted only a few times. The chain combines TRBV7-8 with TRBJ2-3; D unclear. Germline V lookup: CDR1 SGHVS, CDR2 FQNEAQ. Trimming took 5 bases from V and 6 from J, leaving 18 bases between them. The CDR3 consists of 15 residues. The CDR3 region has the DNA TGTGCCAGCAGCGCGGACGGTACAAAATGGGATACGCAGTATTTT. Translation: CASSADGTKWDTQYF.

The rearrangement uses TRBV20-1 and TRBJ2-5, with D possibly called TRBD1 or TRBD2 (6 bases each). Looked up from germline, CDR1 is DFQATT and CDR2 is SNEGSKA (reference sequence). V was clipped by 4 bases and J by 5 bases, with 14 bases between them. The CDR3 loop spans 13 amino acids. CDR3 amino acids: CSAKGGLRETQYF. The CDR3 DNA follows: TGCAGTGCTAAAGGGGGACTTCGGGAGACCCAGTACTTC.

This clonotype was seen ten or more times. The J gene is TRBJ1-5, the V gene TRBV28; 9 bases align to TRBD1. CDR1 and CDR2 (germline): MDHEN, SYDVKM. The CDR3 is 19 amino acids. Trimming removed 6 bases from V and 5 bases from J; junction bases left unmatched: 20. The DNA for the CDR3 is TGTGCCAGCAGCGTCTACCGGGACAGGGTAACAGGAAGGGATCAGCCCCAGCATTTT. Encoded protein: CASSVYRDRVTGRDQPQHF.

This clonotype was observed a few times. V and J are TRBV12-3 or TRBV12-4 and TRBJ2-1; 9 bases match TRBD2. CDR3 length: 15 residues. The trim removed 0 bases at V and 8 bases at J, leaving 5 bases unmatched. The CDR3 here is CASSLAAGGPYEQFF. The DNA of the CDR3 is TGTGCCAGCAGTTTAGCGGCGGGGGGGCCGTATGAGCAGTTCTTC.